These 24 T cell receptor beta chains were sequenced from one sample in a study of Graves' ophthalmopathy and Graves' hyperthyroidism. Amplified TCR beta CDR3 regions were obtained using RNA transcripts as template. Investigators did first-round RT-PCR with HTBI primers, then second-round multiplex PCR. TCRdb used MiXCR to reprocess the multiplex PCR reads, holding one entry per CDR3 protein. The table has over 500,000 distinct CDR3 sequences, about 20% seen once. Sequenced sample: peripheral blood. These receptors were collected from a woman younger than 30 with stable Graves' hyperthyroidism. Some clones in this sample may be carry-over from other donors' samples.

This clonotype was recorded once. The rearrangement uses TRBV20-1 and TRBJ2-5; D unclear. The CDR3 totals 10 residues. Trimming removed 5 bases at V and 5 bases at J, with 6 bases between. CDR1 is DFQATT and CDR2 is SNEGSKA in the germline V gene (reference sequence). The CDR3 loop reads CSAPKETQYF. The CDR3 DNA follows: TGCAGTGCTCCGAAGGAGACCCAGTACTTC.

The V call is TRBV4-3, the J call TRBJ1-2; 8 bases map to TRBD1. V dropped 3 bases and J dropped 1; count of bases not matched to a gene: 4. The CDR3 contains 15 residues. Germline values: CDR1 LGHNA, CDR2 YSLEER. DNA for the CDR3: TGCGCCAGCAGCCAGAGGACAGGGTTTAACTATGGCTACACCTTC. Amino acid sequence: CASSQRTGFNYGYTF.

This chain uses TRBV6-1 with TRBJ2-7; maybe TRBD2 (5 bases). CDR1 and CDR2 (germline): MNHNS, SASEGT. The germline V and J ends were trimmed by 3 bases and 7 bases, with 16 bases remaining between them. This CDR3 spans 14 amino acids. In DNA, the CDR3 is TGTGCCAGCAGTGAGCACCAACTCCGGAGGGAGCAGTACTTC. It codes for CASSEHQLRREQYF.

This clonotype was observed at least ten times. The chain links TRBV12-3 or TRBV12-4 to TRBJ2-5, with 11 nucleotides matching TRBD2. The V gene end was trimmed by 4 bases and the J gene end by 1 base; junction bases not matched to a gene: 14. This CDR3 has 19 residues. In nucleotides, the CDR3 is TGTGCCAGCAGTTCCTACGGATCCTTTAGCGGGGGGGTCCAAGAGACCCAGTACTTC. It specifies CASSSYGSFSGGVQETQYF.

V gene TRBV6-5 combines with J gene TRBJ2-5, with D perhaps TRBD2 (6 bases). The CDR3 consists of 15 residues. Trimming left V 4 bases short and J 3 bases short, with 15 bases between. The V gene's germline CDR1 is MNHEY and CDR2 SVGAGI. The CDR3 DNA sequence: TGTGCCAGCAGTTCCCCGGGACGGGGGAAAGAGACCCAGTACTTC. This gives the protein CASSSPGRGKETQYF.

A word on this clonotype: One junction end disagrees with the germline gene, perhaps due to a read error. The CDR3 DNA is TGTGCTAGCAGCTTCGGGGTAGATCAGCCCCAGCATTTT. This gives the protein CASSFGVDQPQHF. The chain carries TRBV7-7 and TRBJ1-5; D gene uncertain. The CDR3 loop spans 13 amino acids. Germline-derived CDR1 and CDR2 are SSHAT and FNYEAQ (reference sequence).

This clonotype was counted many times. In DNA, the CDR3 is TGTGCCAGCCGTGGGTGGAGGAGCAATCAGCCCCAGCATTTT. Protein sequence: CASRGWRSNQPQHF. The chain carries TRBV11-2 and TRBJ1-5, with D unclear. Germline V gives CDR1 SGHAT, CDR2 FQNNGV. Trimming stripped 8 bases from V and 1 base from J, with 12 bases between. CDR3 length: 14 amino acids.

In its sample, this clonotype was seen many times. The V call is TRBV2, the J call TRBJ1-6, with D unclear. Germline V gives CDR1 SNHLY, CDR2 FYNNEI. Trimming pared 3 bases from V and 0 bases from J, leaving 3 bases between. The CDR3 is 14 residues long. The CDR3, as DNA: TGTGCCAGCAGTGACAGCTCCTATAATTCACCCCTCCACTTT. This translates into CASSDSSYNSPLHF.

At least ten counts were recorded for this clonotype. The chain combines TRBV12-3 or TRBV12-4 with TRBJ2-2, with 9 bases aligning to TRBD2. CDR3 length: 15 residues. V lost 1 base to trimming and J lost 3 bases; unmatched junction nucleotides: 0. The CDR3 reads CASSLGGGDTGELFF. The CDR3 DNA is TGTGCCAGCAGTTTAGGCGGGGGGGACACCGGGGAGCTGTTTTTT.

To note about this clonotype: A single base separates this from a much larger clone, so it may be a read error. This CDR3 is missing its conserved last phenylalanine or tryptophan, likely due to a read error. The V call is TRBV4-1, the J call TRBJ1-2; 7 nucleotides align to TRBD1. The germline V gene encodes CDR1 MGHRA and CDR2 YSYEKL. The CDR3 spans 15 residues. V dropped 4 bases and J dropped 7; count of bases not matched to a gene: 12. The CDR3 here is CASSPGRGQAFGYTY. CDR3 coding DNA: TGCGCCAGCAGCCCGGGGAGAGGACAGGCTTTTGGCTACACCTAC.

The genes are TRBV28 and TRBJ2-2; 10 nucleotides line up with TRBD2. V lost 2 bases to trimming and J lost 6 bases; unmatched junction nucleotides: 9. Germline loops: CDR1 MDHEN, CDR2 SYDVKM. This CDR3 is 17 amino acids long. The CDR3 loop is CASSLLAGVSSAGELFF. In DNA, the CDR3 is TGTGCCAGCAGTTTACTAGCGGGAGTTTCGAGCGCCGGGGAGCTGTTTTTT.

This clonotype was recorded many times. V gene TRBV7-6 combines with J gene TRBJ2-5; possible D gene TRBD2, 5 bases. V lost 2 bases, J lost 3 bases, and 13 bases lay in between. Germline lookup yields CDR1 SGHVS and CDR2 FNYEAQ. The CDR3 sequence is 15 residues long. CDR3 nucleotide sequence: TGTGCCAGCAGCTTAAGCAGACGGGGTGAAGAGACCCAGTACTTC. It yields the protein CASSLSRRGEETQYF.

This clonotype came up many times. The V call is TRBV5-1, the J call TRBJ1-2, with 7 bases identical to TRBD1. The CDR3 totals 15 residues. J lost 4 bases, V lost 3 bases, and 9 bases had no gene match. CDR1 and CDR2 from the germline V gene are SGHRS and YFSETQ. The CDR3 bases are TGCGCCAGCAGCTCCATCGACAGGGTCCCCTATGGCTACACCTTC. This encodes CASSSIDRVPYGYTF.

This clonotype was seen at least ten times. The V call is TRBV6-5, the J call TRBJ2-7; no definite D call. CDR1 is MNHEY, CDR2 SVGAGI, per germline. This CDR3 region has 14 residues. V shed 0 bases and J shed 5 bases, with 11 bases lying between them. The CDR3 coding sequence is TGTGCCAGCAGTTACTCAGTCCCTCGGGACGAGCAGTACTTC. Amino acids: CASSYSVPRDEQYF.

This clonotype was observed many times. CDR3 DNA sequence: TGTGCCAGCAGTTTACCGACTAGTTTCGAGCAGTACTTC. Protein product: CASSLPTSFEQYF. The chain links TRBV28 to TRBJ2-7; a possible D gene is TRBD2 (6 bases). Germline CDR1 MDHEN, CDR2 SYDVKM. The CDR3 contains 13 residues. V lost 2 bases and J 6 bases, leaving 11 bases between the germline ends.

This clonotype was seen at least ten times. This rearrangement joins TRBV6-1 to TRBJ1-5, with 8 bases identical to TRBD1. Germline-derived CDR1 and CDR2 are MNHNS and SASEGT. J gave up 7 bases and V 6 bases, and 5 bases lay outside the gene matches. There are 13 residues in the CDR3. CDR3 DNA sequence: TGTGCCAGCAGCCAGGACAGGGCCCAGCCCCAGCATTTT. This gives the protein CASSQDRAQPQHF.

The chain combines TRBV6-5 with TRBJ1-1, with TRBD1 as a possible D gene (5 bases). The germline V gene encodes CDR1 MNHEY and CDR2 SVGAGI. CDR3 length equals 14 residues. The ends were cut back, 4 bases at V and 3 bases at J, with 12 bases in the middle. The CDR3 DNA reads TGTGCCAGCAGTTCCAGGGTAGTATACACTGAAGCTTTCTTT. This translates into CASSSRVVYTEAFF.

This clonotype showed up just a few times. This rearrangement joins TRBV6-1 to TRBJ1-2; D is perhaps TRBD1 (5 bases). The CDR3 loop spans 12 amino acids. The germline CDR1 and CDR2 sequences are MNHNS and SASEGT. Deletions cut 5 bases from V and 8 bases from J, with 12 bases between. The CDR3 DNA follows: TGTGCCAGCAGTCGGGGGACCTCAGGCTACACCTTC. Translating gives CASSRGTSGYTF.

There are many counts of this clonotype. CDR3 sequence (DNA): TGTGCCAGCAGTTTGTTCGAGGGACAGTCCTATGGCTACACCTTC. Translated, it gives CASSLFEGQSYGYTF. V gene TRBV12-3 or TRBV12-4 combines with J gene TRBJ1-2; 7 nucleotides align to TRBD1. V shed 3 bases and J 4 bases; nucleotides not matched to a gene: 8. The CDR3 length is 15 residues.

This chain joins TRBV24-1 and TRBJ2-4; D might be TRBD1 (6 bases). The V and J ends lost 4 bases and 1 base respectively, with 16 bases between them. The germline V gene encodes CDR1 KGHDR and CDR2 SFDVKD. This CDR3 contains 17 residues. CDR3 protein: CATSDRPGQGAKNIQYF. The CDR3 region has the DNA TGTGCCACCAGTGACCGGCCGGGACAAGGGGCCAAAAACATTCAGTACTTC.

This clonotype has at least ten counts. The chain couples TRBV9 to TRBJ2-7; D is undetermined. Trimming stripped 0 bases from V and 6 bases from J, with 7 bases between. CDR1 and CDR2 from the germline V gene are SGDLS and YYNGEE. The CDR3 totals 12 residues. DNA of the CDR3: TGTGCCAGCAGCGTAGAGGTGGGCGAGCAGTACTTC. Amino acids: CASSVEVGEQYF.

In its sample, this clonotype was seen a few times. J is TRBJ1-2 and V is TRBV5-1; 8 bases agree with TRBD1. The CDR3 runs to 14 residues. The J segment lost 3 bases and the V segment lost 4 bases, leaving 5 bases of the junction unmatched. Per the germline V gene, CDR1 is SGHRS and CDR2 is YFSETQ. CDR3 amino acids: CASSPRDRYYGYTF. CDR3 nucleotide sequence: TGCGCCAGCAGCCCGAGGGACAGGTACTATGGCTACACCTTC.

The table lists this clonotype with many counts. Here the CDR3 reads CASSMGQRYTGELFF. The CDR3 coding sequence is TGTGCCAGCAGTATGGGACAGAGATACACCGGGGAGCTGTTTTTT. This rearrangement joins TRBV28 to TRBJ2-2, with TRBD1 matching 7 bases. This CDR3 comprises 15 residues. Germline V gene sequence: CDR1 MDHEN, CDR2 SYDVKM. J lost 3 bases, V lost 5 bases, and 6 bases had no gene match.

This clonotype was observed a single time. The chain joins TRBV28 to TRBJ1-2; perhaps TRBD1 as D (6 bases). The CDR3 covers 15 residues. Germline assignment: CDR1 MDHEN and CDR2 SYDVKM. V was trimmed by 7 bases and J by 3 bases, leaving 18 bases between them. This CDR3 is CASISAGEGDYGYTF. In nucleotides, the CDR3 is TGTGCCAGCATATCGGCAGGGGAAGGGGACTATGGCTACACCTTC.